This record covers a single TCR beta chain. A junction end diverges from the germline sequence, so it may reflect a read error. This sample stems from a study of Graves' ophthalmopathy and Graves' hyperthyroidism. Germline V gene data show CDR1 as LNHNV and CDR2 as YYDKDF (reference sequence). The CDR3 has 15 amino acids. Transcripts of RNA were the source for amplifying TCR beta CDR3 regions. RT-PCR in the first round used HTBI primers; a second-round multiplex PCR followed. TCRdb passed the multiplex PCR reads through MiXCR, listing each CDR3 protein once. The table includes 740,000 or so distinct CDR3 sequences, 40% detected once.

The chain links TRBV15 to TRBJ2-3; 8 bases align to TRBD1. Sequenced: peripheral blood. This sequence was found in an adult man with Graves' ophthalmopathy. The CDR3 here is CAASRPIGRTGTQYF. CDR3 in DNA: TGTGCCGCCAGCAGACCTATTGGGAGGACAGGGACGCAGTATTTT.